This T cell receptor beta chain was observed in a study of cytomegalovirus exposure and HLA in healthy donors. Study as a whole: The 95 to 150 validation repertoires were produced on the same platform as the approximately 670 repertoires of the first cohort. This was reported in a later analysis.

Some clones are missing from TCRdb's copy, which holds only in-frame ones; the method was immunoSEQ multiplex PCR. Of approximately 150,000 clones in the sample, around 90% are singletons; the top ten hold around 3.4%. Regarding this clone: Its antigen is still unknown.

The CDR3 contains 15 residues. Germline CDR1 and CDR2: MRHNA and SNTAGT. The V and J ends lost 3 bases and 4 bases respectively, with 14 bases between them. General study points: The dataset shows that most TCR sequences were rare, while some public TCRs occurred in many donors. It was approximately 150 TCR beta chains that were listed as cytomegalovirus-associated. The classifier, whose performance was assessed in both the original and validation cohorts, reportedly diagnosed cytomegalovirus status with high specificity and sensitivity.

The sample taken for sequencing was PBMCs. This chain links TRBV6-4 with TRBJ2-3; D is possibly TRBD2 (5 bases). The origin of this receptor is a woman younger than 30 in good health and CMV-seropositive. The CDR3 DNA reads TGTGCCAGCAGTGAATCTCTAGCAGGCGCAGATACGCAGTATTTT. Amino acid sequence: CASSESLAGADTQYF.